The rows below give T cell receptor beta chains drawn from one sample of a study of beta chain features in type 1 diabetes. The data were produced by immunoSEQ multiplex PCR, yet TCRdb's version contains in-frame clones alone and is incomplete. The profile shows more than 150,000 clones, about 13% of them singletons. The sample taken for sequencing was central memory CD4+ T cells from blood. The receptor set was obtained from a young woman in good health. CDR3s include the opening cysteine and the closing phenylalanine or tryptophan. D genes are given only for firm matches. Clone size appears in some rows only: once, few, many, or a class for an expanded clone.

d_call	clone_size	v_call	j_call	cdr3_aa	cdr3_nt
TRBD2	-	TRBV2	TRBJ2-7	CASSESRLAGEQYF	TGTGCCAGCAGTGAATCTAGACTAGCGGGAGAGCAGTACTTC
TRBD1	-	TRBV28	TRBJ1-1	CASSPGQFPTEAFF	TGTGCCAGCAGTCCGGGACAGTTTCCCACTGAAGCTTTCTTT
-	-	TRBV6-5	TRBJ1-2	CASSFTGSLNYGYTF	TGTGCCAGCAGTTTCACGGGATCCCTTAACTATGGCTACACCTTC
TRBD1	-	TRBV11-1	TRBJ2-3	CASSLGGTVTDTQYF	TGTGCCAGCAGCTTAGGGGGGACAGTCACAGATACGCAGTATTTT
TRBD1	-	TRBV2	TRBJ1-2	CASSARTGIKIYTF	TGTGCCAGCAGTGCACGGACAGGGATCAAGATTTACACCTTC
TRBD1	-	TRBV28	TRBJ2-1	CASSFRGQGWNEQFF	TGTGCCAGCAGTTTCCGCGGACAGGGATGGAATGAGCAGTTCTTC
TRBD1	few	TRBV5-1	TRBJ1-2	CASSLEGTGHGYTF	TGCGCCAGCAGCTTGGAAGGGACAGGGCATGGCTACACCTTC
TRBD1	few	TRBV5-1	TRBJ1-1	CASSSGQAGTEAFF	TGCGCCAGCAGCTCGGGACAGGCGGGCACTGAAGCTTTCTTT
-	-	TRBV2	TRBJ2-3	CAILNLDGSSTDTQYF	TGTGCCATCCTGAACCTTGACGGGAGCAGCACAGATACGCAGTATTTT
-	once	TRBV15	TRBJ1-4	CATSRGQPGNEKLFF	TGTGCCACCAGCAGAGGACAGCCAGGGAATGAAAAACTGTTTTTT
TRBD2	-	TRBV10-1	TRBJ2-5	CASSERVAGSQETQYF	TGCGCCAGCAGTGAGAGGGTAGCGGGGTCGCAGGAGACCCAGTACTTC
TRBD1	many	TRBV28	TRBJ2-7	CASSFRTGGYEQYF	TGTGCCAGCAGTTTTCGGACAGGAGGCTACGAGCAGTACTTC
TRBD2	-	TRBV7-6	TRBJ2-3	CASSPLAGQTDTQYF	TGTGCCAGCAGTCCCCTAGCGGGACAAACAGATACGCAGTATTTT
TRBD2	-	TRBV29-1	TRBJ2-2	CSVIPGLAGAGELFF	TGCAGCGTCATACCGGGACTAGCGGGAGCCGGGGAGCTGTTTTTT
TRBD1	-	TRBV6-5	TRBJ1-2	CASRSGQGRTGYTF	TGTGCCAGCAGGTCGGGACAGGGGAGGACGGGCTACACCTTC
TRBD2	-	TRBV7-2	TRBJ2-3	CASSRIAGGPASTDTQYF	TGTGCCAGCAGCCGTATAGCGGGAGGGCCTGCTAGCACAGATACGCAGTATTTT
TRBD2	-	TRBV18	TRBJ2-3	CASSPLSGTSTDTQYF	TGTGCCAGCTCACCACTTAGCGGGACGAGCACAGATACGCAGTATTTT
-	few	TRBV6-6	TRBJ2-7	CASSLLRSRYEQYF	TGTGCCAGCAGTTTACTCCGGTCTCGCTACGAGCAGTACTTC
-	few	TRBV27	TRBJ1-5	CASGPRTVSNQPQHF	TGTGCCAGCGGCCCGCGGACAGTTAGCAATCAGCCCCAGCATTTT
TRBD2	-	TRBV10-1	TRBJ2-7	CASSGASGGHQYF	TGCGCCAGCAGTGGGGCCTCGGGGGGGCACCAGTACTTC
TRBD1	few	TRBV30	TRBJ2-4	CALGQINIQYF	TGTGCCTTGGGACAGATAAACATTCAGTACTTC
-	-	TRBV11-3	TRBJ2-1	CASSHSGSYSYNEQFF	TGTGCCAGCAGCCATAGCGGATCCTACTCCTACAATGAGCAGTTCTTC
-	few	TRBV25-1	TRBJ2-7	CATENTGVSYEQYF	TGTGCCACCGAAAACACGGGAGTATCATACGAGCAGTACTTC
-	-	TRBV29-1	TRBJ2-7	CSVFTQGDEQYF	TGCAGCGTTTTTACTCAGGGCGACGAGCAGTACTTC
-	many	TRBV5-1	TRBJ2-3	CASSLERNTQYF	TGCGCCAGCAGCTTGGAGAGGAATACGCAGTATTTT
-	few	TRBV4-1	TRBJ1-2	CASSQDLPGSYGYTF	TGCGCCAGCAGCCAAGATCTGCCGGGGAGCTATGGCTACACCTTC
TRBD2	few	TRBV7-2	TRBJ2-1	CASSLRWMGTSGDNEQFF	TGTGCCAGCAGCTTAAGATGGATGGGGACTAGCGGGGACAATGAGCAGTTCTTC
TRBD2	-	TRBV6-5	TRBJ2-7	CASSYEAGGGQYF	TGTGCCAGCAGTTACGAAGCGGGAGGCGGGCAGTACTTC
-	-	TRBV19	TRBJ2-1	CASSIETEFREQFF	TGTGCCAGTAGTATCGAGACGGAGTTCAGAGAGCAGTTCTTC
TRBD1	few	TRBV9	TRBJ1-5	CASSVGQGEGDQPQHF	TGTGCCAGCAGCGTAGGACAGGGGGAGGGGGATCAGCCCCAGCATTTT
-	-	TRBV7-3	TRBJ2-7	CASSLASSRNEQYF	TGTGCCAGCAGCTTAGCCTCTTCGCGTAACGAGCAGTACTTC
TRBD1	many	TRBV29-1	TRBJ2-1	CSVEGTGISYNEQFF	TGCAGCGTCGAGGGGACAGGGATCTCCTACAATGAGCAGTTCTTC
-	few	TRBV4-3	TRBJ2-3	CASSQEDQQAQYF	TGCGCCAGCAGCCAAGAAGACCAGCAGGCGCAGTATTTT
-	-	TRBV27	TRBJ2-5	CASSRNRWETQYF	TGTGCCAGCAGCCGGAACAGGTGGGAGACCCAGTACTTC
TRBD2	few	TRBV29-1	TRBJ2-1	CSVVAGVKNEQFF	TGCAGCGTCGTAGCGGGAGTTAAGAATGAGCAGTTCTTC
TRBD2	few	TRBV19	TRBJ2-1	CASSMTSGSYNEQFF	TGTGCCAGTAGTATGACTAGCGGCTCCTACAATGAGCAGTTCTTC
-	-	TRBV18	TRBJ2-5	CASSPPGLPHPEAQYF	TGTGCCAGCTCACCTCCGGGGTTACCGCACCCTGAGGCCCAGTACTTC
TRBD1	-	TRBV29-1	TRBJ2-7	CSVAGQGDLRQYF	TGCAGCGTGGCGGGACAGGGCGACCTACGACAGTACTTC
TRBD1	few	TRBV5-4	TRBJ2-7	CASMPGGAKYEQYF	TGTGCCAGCATGCCAGGGGGCGCCAAGTACGAGCAGTACTTC
TRBD1	-	TRBV18	TRBJ1-1	CASVPGQTNTEAFF	TGTGCCAGCGTTCCGGGACAGACGAACACTGAAGCTTTCTTT
TRBD2	few	TRBV29-1	TRBJ2-2	CSVSGLANTGELFF	TGCAGCGTCTCAGGACTAGCGAACACCGGGGAGCTGTTTTTT
TRBD1	-	TRBV27	TRBJ2-1	CASSGPGTGSSYNEQFF	TGTGCCAGCAGTGGTCCCGGGACAGGGAGCTCCTACAATGAGCAGTTCTTC
TRBD2	few	TRBV6-6	TRBJ2-7	CASSYLGTSGAYEQYF	TGTGCCAGCAGTTACCTAGGGACTAGCGGGGCTTACGAGCAGTACTTC